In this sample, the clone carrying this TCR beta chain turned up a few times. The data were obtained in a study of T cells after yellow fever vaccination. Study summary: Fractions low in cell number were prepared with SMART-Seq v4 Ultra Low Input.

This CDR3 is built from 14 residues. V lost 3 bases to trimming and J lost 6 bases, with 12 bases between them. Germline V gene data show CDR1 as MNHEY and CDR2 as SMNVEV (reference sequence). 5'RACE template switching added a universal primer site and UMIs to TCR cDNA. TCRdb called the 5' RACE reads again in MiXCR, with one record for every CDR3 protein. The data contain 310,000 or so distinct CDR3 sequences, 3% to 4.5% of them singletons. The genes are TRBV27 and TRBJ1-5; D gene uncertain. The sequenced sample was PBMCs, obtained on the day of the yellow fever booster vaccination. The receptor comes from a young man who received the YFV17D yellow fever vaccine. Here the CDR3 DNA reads TGTGCCAGCAGTTTTGTTCTGGGAACTCAGCCCCAGCATTTT. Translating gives CASSFVLGTQPQHF.